These 23 T cell receptor beta chains share one sample of origin, sequenced in a study of T cells in narcolepsy. Some clones are missing from TCRdb's copy, which holds only in-frame ones; the method was immunoSEQ multiplex PCR. In the table there are about 34,000 clones, around 83% of which are singletons. The sequencing input was CD45RA- memory CD4+ T cells from PBMCs. These receptors all come from a human donor with narcolepsy.

The J gene is TRBJ2-3, the V gene TRBV5-6, with D unclear. Trimming removed 5 bases at V and 0 bases at J, with 4 bases between. Germline V gene data show CDR1 as SGHDT and CDR2 as YYEEEE. The CDR3 consists of 12 residues. CDR3: CASSLSTDTQYF. CDR3 DNA: TGTGCCAGCAGTCTGAGCACAGATACGCAGTATTTT.

V and J are TRBV19 and TRBJ2-2, with TRBD2 identical over 9 bases. J was trimmed by 0 bases and V by 1 base; bases with no gene match: 6. The CDR3 is 18 amino acids. Per germline, CDR1 LNHDA and CDR2 SQIVND (reference sequence). As DNA, the CDR3 is TGTGCCAGTAGTATAGGCCTAGCGGGAACTGCGAACACCGGGGAGCTGTTTTTT. This sequence encodes CASSIGLAGTANTGELFF. The whole variable domain, remainder taken from reference TRBV19 and TRBJ2-2, is DGGITQSPKYLFRKEGQNVTLSCEQNLNHDAMYWYRQDPGQGLRLIYYSQIVNDFQKGDIAEGYSVSREKKESFPLTVTSAQKNPTAFYLCASSIGLAGTANTGELFFGEGSRLTVL.

V is TRBV19 and J is TRBJ2-1, with no clear D. CDR3 length: 16 residues. Trimming left V 6 bases short and J 0 bases short, with 15 bases between. Germline CDR1 and CDR2: LNHDA and SQIVND (reference sequence). The DNA for the CDR3 is TGTGCCAGTAGCCTGGAGCAGTCGAGCTCCTACAATGAGCAGTTCTTC. Translation: CASSLEQSSSYNEQFF. The full variable domain, completed using reference TRBV19 and TRBJ2-1, is DGGITQSPKYLFRKEGQNVTLSCEQNLNHDAMYWYRQDPGQGLRLIYYSQIVNDFQKGDIAEGYSVSREKKESFPLTVTSAQKNPTAFYLCASSLEQSSSYNEQFFGPGTRLTVL.

The V gene is TRBV5-1, the J gene TRBJ2-5; the D gene is possibly TRBD2 (6 bases). V lost 1 base to trimming and J lost 5 bases, with 15 bases between them. The CDR3 is made up of 15 amino acids. CDR1 SGHRS and CDR2 YFSETQ come from the germline V gene. CDR3 residues: CASSLLGPREETQYF. The CDR3 nucleotides are TGCGCCAGCAGCTTGTTAGGGCCACGGGAGGAGACCCAGTACTTC.

The chain combines TRBV4-3 with TRBJ1-5, with 9 bases lining up with TRBD1. Germline trimming cut 4 bases from V and 5 bases from J; bases unmatched to any gene: 6. CDR3 size: 15 residues. In germline, CDR1 is LGHNA, CDR2 YSLEER. DNA for the CDR3: TGCGCCAGCAGCCTCTCGGGACAGGGAGATCAGCCCCAGCATTTT. Amino acids: CASSLSGQGDQPQHF.

The chain joins TRBV7-9 to TRBJ1-1; D is possibly TRBD1 (5 bases). Germline CDR1 and CDR2: SEHNR and FQNEAQ (reference sequence). CDR3 size: 17 residues. V dropped 6 bases and J dropped 0 bases, with 20 bases sitting between them. The CDR3 is CASRDIGKGGMNTEAFF. The CDR3 DNA is TGTGCCAGCAGGGACATAGGAAAGGGAGGGATGAACACTGAAGCTTTCTTT. The full variable domain, completed using reference TRBV7-9 and TRBJ1-1, is DTGVSQNPRHKITKRGQNVTFRCDPISEHNRLYWYRQTLGQGPEFLTYFQNEAQLEKSRLLSDRFSAERPKGSFSTLEIQRTEQGDSAMYLCASRDIGKGGMNTEAFFGQGTRLTVV.

The chain is built from TRBV18 and TRBJ1-4; D is uncertain. The V end was cut by 3 bases, the J end by 5 bases, with 16 bases between. The CDR3 is 16 amino acids. CDR1 and CDR2 from the germline V gene are KGHSH and LQKENI. CDR3 sequence (DNA): TGTGCCAGCTCACCCCCGGCGGCAGGACGAAATGAAAAACTGTTTTTT. Protein sequence: CASSPPAAGRNEKLFF.

This chain links TRBV28 with TRBJ1-1; tentatively, D is TRBD1 (6 bases). The V end was cut by 6 bases, the J end by 1 base, with 12 bases between. CDR1 is MDHEN, CDR2 SYDVKM, per germline. This CDR3 is built from 14 residues. The CDR3: CASSGQPPNTEAFF. As DNA, the CDR3 is TGTGCCAGCAGCGGACAGCCCCCGAACACTGAAGCTTTCTTT.

This sequence joins TRBV13 and TRBJ1-1; D is perhaps TRBD1 (5 bases). CDR3 size: 14 residues. CDR1 is PRHDT, CDR2 FYEKMQ, per germline (reference sequence). V lost 2 bases to trimming and J lost 8 bases, with 15 bases between them. The DNA for the CDR3 is TGTGCCAGCAGCTTATGGGGCACAGCCACCGAAGCTTTCTTT. As protein: CASSLWGTATEAFF.

V and J are TRBV28 and TRBJ2-6; D gene ambiguous. The germline V gene has CDR1 MDHEN and CDR2 SYDVKM. Trimming took 9 bases from V and 0 from J, leaving 9 bases between them. The CDR3 sequence is 14 residues long. CDR3 sequence reads: CASERLSGANVLTF. The CDR3 DNA is TGTGCCAGTGAACGACTCTCTGGGGCCAACGTCCTGACTTTC.

The CDR3 loop reads CASSPTARNSGNTIYF. In nucleotides, the CDR3 is TGTGCCAGCAGTCCAACCGCCCGGAACTCTGGAAACACCATATATTTT. The J gene is TRBJ1-3, the V gene TRBV7-2; D is unclear. The germline V and J ends were trimmed by 6 bases and 0 bases, with 15 bases remaining between them. The CDR3 consists of 16 residues. CDR1 SGHTA and CDR2 FQGNSA come from the germline V gene.

The CDR3: CASSLRRGGETQYF. The CDR3 nucleotides are TGTGCCAGCAGCTTACGGCGGGGGGGAGAGACCCAGTACTTC. The chain has TRBV7-2 and TRBJ2-5; 9 bases agree with TRBD2. V lost 2 bases, J lost 4 bases, and 2 bases stayed unmatched. The CDR3 loop spans 14 amino acids. Germline V lookup: CDR1 SGHTA, CDR2 FQGNSA.

The rearrangement joins TRBV6-5 to TRBJ1-2; no reliable D call. This CDR3 contains 13 residues. V gave up 2 bases and J gave up 7 bases, with 11 bases separating them. Germline V gene data show CDR1 as MNHEY and CDR2 as SVGAGI. The CDR3 DNA sequence: TGTGCCAGCAGTTACAGGCAGGAAGGTGGCTACACCTTC. This sequence encodes CASSYRQEGGYTF.

As to this clone: The junction shows a germline mismatch at one end, possibly a read error. This chain connects TRBV19 to TRBJ1-2; D possibly corresponds to TRBD1 (6 bases). CDR1 is LNHDA and CDR2 is SQIVND in the germline V gene (reference sequence). CDR3 length: 11 residues. CDR3 protein: CASSMGDRTFF. CDR3 DNA sequence: TGTGCCAGTAGTATGGGAGACAGGACTTTCTTC. The full variable domain, its missing parts supplied by reference TRBV19 and TRBJ1-2, is DGGITQSPKYLFRKEGQNVTLSCEQNLNHDAMYWYRQDPGQGLRLIYYSQIVNDFQKGDIAEGYSVSREKKESFPLTVTSAQKNPTAFYLCASSMGDRTFFGSGTRLTVV.

V and J are TRBV6-6 and TRBJ1-2; tentatively, D is TRBD1 (6 bases). The germline CDR1 and CDR2 sequences are MNHNY and SVGAGI (reference sequence). The CDR3 is 13 residues long. Trimming removed 2 bases at V and 8 bases at J, with 12 bases between. CDR3 DNA: TGTGCCAGCAGTTACCGGAGGGGGGGAGGCTACACCTTC. Translation gives CASSYRRGGGYTF.

The V gene is TRBV2, the J gene TRBJ2-7; 9 nucleotides align to TRBD1. V shed 2 bases and J 1 base; nucleotides not matched to a gene: 3. This CDR3 is 15 amino acids long. Per the germline V gene, CDR1 is SNHLY and CDR2 is FYNNEI. CDR3 sequence (DNA): TGTGCCAGCAGTGAAAACAGGGGGCCTTCCTACGAGCAGTACTTC. Its protein product is CASSENRGPSYEQYF.

V is TRBV19 and J is TRBJ2-7; perhaps TRBD2 as D (6 bases). Trimming stripped 3 bases from V and 5 bases from J, with 14 bases between. Germline V gene lookup returns CDR1 LNHDA and CDR2 SQIVND (reference sequence). The CDR3 contains 14 residues. The CDR3 DNA follows: TGTGCCAGTAGTATCAGGCAGGGCGGGGACGAGCAGTACTTC. Protein product: CASSIRQGGDEQYF.

The V gene is TRBV2, the J gene TRBJ1-1; D call uncertain. Germline loops: CDR1 SNHLY, CDR2 FYNNEI. V shed 3 bases and J shed 1 base, with 9 bases lying between them. This CDR3 is built from 14 residues. Here the CDR3 reads CASSDRTANTEAFF. In DNA form, the CDR3 reads TGTGCCAGCAGTGACAGGACGGCGAACACTGAAGCTTTCTTT.

This clone was seen a handful of times. CDR3 in amino acids: CAWATSGLGTQYF. The CDR3 bases are TGTGCCTGGGCCACTAGCGGGTTAGGGACCCAGTACTTC. The rearrangement joins TRBV30 to TRBJ2-5; 9 bases align to TRBD2. Losses at the gene ends were 5 bases for V and 7 bases for J; bases not matched to a gene: 8. Germline CDR1 GTSNPN, CDR2 SVGIG (reference sequence). This CDR3 has 13 residues.

This chain joins TRBV2 and TRBJ2-2; 9 bases fit TRBD2. V was clipped by 4 bases and J by 3 bases; unmatched bases: 3. Looked up from germline, CDR1 is SNHLY and CDR2 is FYNNEI. The CDR3 runs 15 residues. CDR3 protein: CASSGREGYTGELFF. In DNA, the CDR3 is TGTGCCAGCAGTGGGCGGGAGGGGTACACCGGGGAGCTGTTTTTT.

This clone was picked up one time. The gene calls are TRBV18 and TRBJ2-3, with a weak D call TRBD1 (5 bases). Germline lookup yields CDR1 KGHSH and CDR2 LQKENI. The CDR3 loop spans 14 amino acids. Trimming took off 3 bases at V and 5 bases at J, with 12 bases between the two ends. CDR3 sequence: CASSPVQGQDTQYF. In nucleotides, the CDR3 is TGTGCCAGCTCACCCGTGCAGGGTCAAGATACGCAGTATTTT.

The table lists this clone with a few counts. CDR3: CASRPQTGIVPLGNTEAFF. The CDR3 nucleotides read TGTGCCAGCAGGCCCCAGACAGGGATAGTGCCGCTAGGGAACACTGAAGCTTTCTTT. V usage is TRBV7-8 and J usage is TRBJ1-1; 7 nucleotides agree with TRBD1. This CDR3 comprises 19 residues. Trimming at V came to 6 bases and at J to 1 base, leaving 20 bases not matched to a gene. Germline-derived CDR1 and CDR2 are SGHVS and FQNEAQ.

The J gene is TRBJ2-2, the V gene TRBV7-9; maybe TRBD2 (5 bases). Trimming shortened V by 7 bases and J by 6 bases, and 15 bases separated the two germline ends. Germline V gene lookup returns CDR1 SEHNR and CDR2 FQNEAQ (reference sequence). The CDR3 spans 14 residues. The CDR3 DNA reads TGTGCCAGCACTATTGAGGGTTGGGCCGGGGAGCTGTTTTTT. Encoded protein: CASTIEGWAGELFF.